The clone carrying this TCR beta chain was observed a few times. TCRdb reanalysed the RT-PCR reads using MiXCR and keeps one entry per CDR3 protein. The sample includes about 680,000 distinct CDR3 sequences, 13% to 15% of them seen just once. This CDR3 spans 15 amino acids. Looked up from germline, CDR1 is SGHRS and CDR2 is YFSETQ. Deletions cut 4 bases from V and 1 base from J, with 12 bases between. This sequence joins TRBV5-1 and TRBJ2-4; D is tentatively TRBD1 or TRBD2 (5 bases each). Specimen: memory CD4+ T cells from blood. This clonotype was obtained from a female donor in good health, serving as a healthy control. The DNA for the CDR3 is TGCGCCAGCAGCCCGGACGGGGCGGCCAAAAACATTCAGTACTTC. Translation gives CASSPDGAAKNIQYF.